This T cell receptor (beta chain) derives from a study of shared clonotypes between healthy human individuals. Concerning this clone itself: Its antigen remains unidentified.

The study, taken as a whole, reports: Shared across a few donors were around 5% of the naive CD4 clonotypes. Larger estimated richness was generally recorded for naive subsets relative to memory subsets. Sequencing depth was expected to affect clonotype sharing among donors.

In the original analysis: Junction-only immunoSEQ data arrived without quality scores, meaning filtering differed. Here immunoSEQ multiplex PCR was the method, and the copy in TCRdb shows in-frame clones only, minus some. V, J and clone size are taken as reported in that table, and D and trimming were inferred from the DNA itself. This table has 600,000 to 750,000 clones, 72% appearing once. From germline, CDR1 is MDHEN and CDR2 SYDVKM. Between the trimmed V and J ends, which lost 3 bases and 5 bases, there was a span of 16 bases. The CDR3 loop spans 15 amino acids. The sample was memory CD4+ T cells sorted from blood. The subset was: CD45RA-negative fraction. The receptor comes from a woman in her 30s in good health. The rearrangement joins TRBV28 to TRBJ2-5; the D gene is possibly TRBD1 (6 bases). This CDR3 reads CASSLPTGPGETQYF. The DNA for the CDR3 is TGTGCCAGCAGTTTGCCGACAGGCCCGGGGGAGACCCAGTACTTC. Together with reference TRBV28 and TRBJ2-5, the CDR3 gives the full variable domain: DVKVTQSSRYLVKRTGEKVFLECVQDMDHENMFWYRQDPGLGLRLIYFSYDVKMKEKGDIPEGYSVSREKKERFSLILESASTNQTSMYLCASSLPTGPGETQYFGPGTRLLVL.